These T cell receptor beta chains were read from a single sample in a study of cytomegalovirus exposure and HLA in healthy donors. TCRdb keeps only in-frame clones here, not all; method: immunoSEQ multiplex PCR. Of about 140,000 clones listed, just under 85% were seen once; the top ten hold over 1.1%. Sequenced material: PBMCs. The receptors stem from a woman in her thirties in good health and CMV-seronegative. The CDR3 runs from the conserved cysteine through the conserved F or W. D genes are given only for firm matches. Clone size is not always given. Where it is, it says once, few, many or a class for expanded clones.

D gene,clone size,J gene,V gene,CDR3 protein,CDR3 DNA
TRBD1,many,TRBJ2-1,TRBV7-3,CASSRDRAYNEQFF,TGTGCCAGCAGCCGGGACAGGGCATACAATGAGCAGTTCTTC
-,-,TRBJ1-2,TRBV19,CASSLDRSYGYTF,TGTGCCAGTAGTCTAGACAGAAGCTATGGCTACACCTTC
-,-,TRBJ1-1,TRBV27,CASSLVQGSSEAFF,TGTGCCAGCAGTTTAGTGCAGGGTAGCTCTGAAGCTTTCTTT
-,once,TRBJ1-5,TRBV14,CARKLCGGIRDQPQHF,TGTGCCAGGAAACTATGTGGGGGGATACGAGATCAGCCCCAGCATTTT
TRBD2,-,TRBJ2-3,TRBV5-1,CASKRGGLSDTQYF,TGCGCCAGCAAGCGGGGGGGCCTTTCAGATACGCAGTATTTT
TRBD1,-,TRBJ1-2,TRBV7-9,CASSSWDRVYGYTF,TGTGCCAGCAGCTCCTGGGACAGGGTTTATGGCTACACCTTC
-,-,TRBJ2-1,TRBV18,CASSLGDSVVNEQFF,TGTGCCAGCTCACTCGGGGATAGCGTGGTCAATGAGCAGTTCTTC
TRBD1,-,TRBJ1-2,TRBV10-3,CAIRPAGGLGYGYTF,TGTGCCATCAGACCGGCAGGGGGCCTTGGGTATGGCTACACCTTC
-,few,TRBJ1-3,TRBV11-2,CASSHILDTIYF,TGTGCCAGCAGCCATATACTAGACACCATATATTTT
-,-,TRBJ2-3,TRBV6-1,CASSTGPRTDTQYF,TGTGCCAGCAGCACAGGCCCCCGAACAGATACGCAGTATTTT
-,many,TRBJ2-7,TRBV5-5,CASSLVGQGKNEQYF,TGTGCCAGCAGCTTGGTTGGGCAGGGGAAAAACGAGCAGTACTTC
TRBD1,many,TRBJ1-2,TRBV5-1,CASSSTGNYGYTF,TGCGCCAGCAGCTCGACAGGGAACTATGGCTACACCTTC
-,-,TRBJ2-1,TRBV14,CASSQGYGEQFF,TGTGCCAGCAGTCAGGGCTATGGTGAGCAGTTCTTC
TRBD1,once,TRBJ1-1,TRBV5-1,CASSSNAGGQTEAFF,TGCGCCAGCAGCTCAAATGCGGGGGGACAGACTGAAGCTTTCTTT
-,-,TRBJ2-3,TRBV25-1,CASSGAGPSSFGTQYF,TGTGCCAGCAGTGGGGCAGGGCCGTCCTCGTTCGGCACGCAGTATTTT
TRBD1,-,TRBJ1-1,TRBV19,CASSSNRGLGTEAFF,TGTGCCAGTAGTTCAAACAGGGGTCTTGGGACTGAAGCTTTCTTT
-,-,TRBJ2-3,TRBV15,CATSRETGSAASTDTQYF,TGTGCCACCAGCAGAGAAACAGGGTCCGCCGCTAGCACAGATACGCAGTATTTT
-,-,TRBJ2-2,TRBV9,CASSSRRGGSNTGELFF,TGTGCCAGCAGCTCCCGGAGGGGCGGGTCGAACACCGGGGAGCTGTTTTTT
TRBD1,-,TRBJ1-1,TRBV11-2,CASSSRVRQGEAFF,TGTGCCAGCAGCTCCAGGGTCAGACAGGGCGAAGCTTTCTTT
TRBD1,-,TRBJ1-2,TRBV7-9,CASRSSGTDYGYTF,TGTGCCAGCAGGTCGTCCGGGACAGACTATGGCTACACCTTC
-,-,TRBJ1-2,TRBV19,CASSIPRTPLYGYTF,TGTGCCAGTAGTATCCCCCGGACACCCCTCTATGGCTACACCTTC
TRBD1,few,TRBJ1-1,TRBV6-6,CASSPQGGWDTEAFF,TGTGCCAGCAGTCCACAGGGGGGGTGGGACACTGAAGCTTTCTTT
TRBD1,-,TRBJ1-2,TRBV10-1,CASSGQGDYGYTF,TGCGCCAGCAGTGGACAGGGGGACTATGGCTACACCTTC
TRBD2,-,TRBJ2-1,TRBV6-5,CASSPLAGGPVEQFF,TGTGCCAGCAGCCCCCTAGCGGGGGGGCCGGTTGAGCAGTTCTTC
-,-,TRBJ1-2,TRBV5-1,CASSPGGENYGYTF,TGCGCCAGCAGCCCGGGAGGTGAAAACTATGGCTACACCTTC
-,-,TRBJ1-1,TRBV2,CATCRGARTEAFF,TGTGCCACATGCCGGGGGGCTAGGACTGAAGCTTTCTTT
-,-,TRBJ1-5,TRBV4-1,CASSQRQAPSNQPQHF,TGCGCCAGCAGCCAAAGACAGGCCCCGAGCAATCAGCCCCAGCATTTT
TRBD1,few,TRBJ2-7,TRBV5-6,CASSLTGVPYEQYF,TGTGCCAGCAGCTTGACAGGGGTTCCCTACGAGCAGTACTTC
-,-,TRBJ1-1,TRBV6-1,CASSDGKGPANTEAFF,TGTGCCAGCAGTGACGGGAAAGGGCCAGCGAACACTGAAGCTTTCTTT
-,once,TRBJ1-5,TRBV28,CASSISRGYGGRQPQHF,TGTGCCAGCAGCATTAGCAGGGGATACGGCGGTCGGCAGCCCCAGCATTTT
-,-,TRBJ2-7,TRBV5-4,CASSFGDRQNYEQYF,TGTGCCAGCAGCTTCGGAGACCGCCAGAATTACGAGCAGTACTTC
TRBD2,-,TRBJ2-1,TRBV9,CASSVEASGGASGQFF,TGTGCCAGCAGCGTAGAGGCTAGCGGGGGGGCCAGTGGGCAGTTCTTC
-,once,TRBJ2-3,TRBV29-1,CSVEEAPSTDTQYF,TGCAGCGTTGAGGAGGCTCCTAGCACAGATACGCAGTATTTT
-,-,TRBJ2-5,TRBV29-1,CSVEQQETQYF,TGCAGCGTTGAACAGCAAGAGACCCAGTACTTC
-,-,TRBJ2-1,TRBV4-1,CASSQAGVSYNEQFF,TGCGCCAGCAGCCAAGCGGGGGTCTCCTACAATGAGCAGTTCTTC
-,-,TRBJ1-6,TRBV18,CASSPGTGVSPLHF,TGTGCCAGCTCACCAGGTACAGGCGTCTCACCCCTCCACTTT
-,-,TRBJ2-2,TRBV7-9,CASSLGTHNPRELFF,TGTGCCAGCAGCTTAGGTACACACAACCCACGGGAGCTGTTTTTT
-,-,TRBJ1-2,TRBV4-2,CASSQDIQANYGYTF,TGTGCCAGCAGCCAAGATATCCAGGCTAACTATGGCTACACCTTC
-,-,TRBJ1-6,TRBV19,CASSIGALYNSPLHF,TGTGCCAGTAGTATAGGGGCACTCTATAATTCACCCCTCCACTTT
-,-,TRBJ1-1,TRBV6-5,CASSTVMNTEAFF,TGTGCCAGCAGTACAGTGATGAACACTGAAGCTTTCTTT
-,once,TRBJ2-1,TRBV11-1,CASSINSQRSSYNEQFF,TGTGCCAGCAGCATCAATAGTCAGCGGAGCTCCTACAATGAGCAGTTCTTC
TRBD2,-,TRBJ2-1,TRBV2,CASSATSGGGEQFF,TGTGCCAGCAGTGCTACTAGCGGGGGCGGCGAGCAGTTCTTC
-,-,TRBJ1-6,TRBV6-1,CASRTPGINNSPLHF,TGTGCCAGCAGGACCCCGGGGATAAATAATTCACCCCTCCACTTT
-,-,TRBJ1-4,TRBV7-6,CASSVSPGEKLFF,TGTGCCAGCAGCGTTAGCCCCGGGGAAAAACTGTTTTTT
-,-,TRBJ2-3,TRBV7-9,CASSPGADTQYF,TGTGCCAGCAGCCCAGGTGCAGATACGCAGTATTTT